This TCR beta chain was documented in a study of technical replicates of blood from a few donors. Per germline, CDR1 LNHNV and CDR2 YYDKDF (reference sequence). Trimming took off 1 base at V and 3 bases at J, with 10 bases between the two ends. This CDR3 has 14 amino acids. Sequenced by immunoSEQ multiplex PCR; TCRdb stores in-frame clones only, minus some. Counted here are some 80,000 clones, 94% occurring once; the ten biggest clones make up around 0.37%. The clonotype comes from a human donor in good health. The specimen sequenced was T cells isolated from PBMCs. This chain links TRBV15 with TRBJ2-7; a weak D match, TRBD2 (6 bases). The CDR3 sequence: CATSRVGGFYEQYF. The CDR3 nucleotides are TGTGCCACCAGCAGAGTTGGGGGGTTCTACGAGCAGTACTTC.